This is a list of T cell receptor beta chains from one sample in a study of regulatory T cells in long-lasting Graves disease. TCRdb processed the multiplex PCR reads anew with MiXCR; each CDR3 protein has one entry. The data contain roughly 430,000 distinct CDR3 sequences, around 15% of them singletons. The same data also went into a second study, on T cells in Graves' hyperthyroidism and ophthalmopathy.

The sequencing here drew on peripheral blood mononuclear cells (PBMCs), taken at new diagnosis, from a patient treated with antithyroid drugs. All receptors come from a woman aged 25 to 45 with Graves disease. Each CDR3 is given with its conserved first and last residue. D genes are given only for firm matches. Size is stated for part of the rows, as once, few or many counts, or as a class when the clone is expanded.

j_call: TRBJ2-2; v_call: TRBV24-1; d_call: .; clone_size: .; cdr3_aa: CATSDSNGENTGELFF; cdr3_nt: TGTGCCACCAGTGACTCTAACGGAGAAAACACCGGGGAGCTGTTTTTT
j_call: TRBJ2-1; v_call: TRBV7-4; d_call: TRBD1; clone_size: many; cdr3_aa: CASSLEATGVTNEQFF; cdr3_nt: TGTGCCAGCAGCTTAGAGGCAACAGGGGTGACCAATGAGCAGTTCTTC
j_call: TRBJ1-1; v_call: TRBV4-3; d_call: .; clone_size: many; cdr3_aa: CASSHMGEYTEAFF; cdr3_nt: TGCGCCAGCAGCCATATGGGGGAGTACACTGAAGCTTTCTTT
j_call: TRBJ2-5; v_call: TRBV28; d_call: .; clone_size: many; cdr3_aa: CASSSPRGGRETQYF; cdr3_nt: TGTGCCAGCAGTTCTCCGAGGGGGGGGAGAGAGACCCAGTACTTC
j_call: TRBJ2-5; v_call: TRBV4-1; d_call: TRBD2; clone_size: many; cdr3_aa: CASTLRVAGGQETQYF; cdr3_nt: TGCGCCAGCACCCTAAGAGTAGCGGGAGGCCAAGAGACCCAGTACTTC
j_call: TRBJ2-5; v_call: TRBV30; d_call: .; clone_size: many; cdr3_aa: CAWNGWGGETQYF; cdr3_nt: TGTGCCTGGAACGGTTGGGGAGGAGAGACCCAGTACTTC
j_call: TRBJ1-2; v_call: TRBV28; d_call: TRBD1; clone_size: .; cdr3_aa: CASSLLGQDHNPSYWGYTF; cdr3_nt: TGTGCCAGCAGTTTGTTGGGACAGGACCATAACCCCAGTTATTGGGGCTACACCTTC
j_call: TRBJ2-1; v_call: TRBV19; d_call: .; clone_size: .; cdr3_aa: CATTPLPGFGNEQFF; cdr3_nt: TGTGCCACTACCCCCCTTCCGGGTTTCGGGAATGAGCAGTTCTTC
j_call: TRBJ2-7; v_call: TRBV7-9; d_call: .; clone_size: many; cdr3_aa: CASTGTGAYEQYF; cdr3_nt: TGTGCCAGCACCGGAACAGGCGCCTACGAGCAGTACTTC
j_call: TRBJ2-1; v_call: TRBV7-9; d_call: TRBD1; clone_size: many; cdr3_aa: CASSLVATGGYNEQFF; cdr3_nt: TGTGCCAGCAGCTTAGTCGCGACAGGGGGCTACAATGAGCAGTTCTTC
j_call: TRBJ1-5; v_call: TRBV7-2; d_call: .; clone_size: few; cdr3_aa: CASSLEVDQPQHF; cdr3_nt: TGTGCCAGCAGCTTAGAAGTGGATCAGCCCCAGCATTTT
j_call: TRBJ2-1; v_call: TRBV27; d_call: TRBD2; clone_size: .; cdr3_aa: CASSYFLAGPSNEQFF; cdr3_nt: TGTGCCAGCAGTTACTTCTTAGCGGGACCTTCCAATGAGCAGTTCTTC
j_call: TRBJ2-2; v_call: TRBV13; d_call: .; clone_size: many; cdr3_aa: CASCVGRNTGELFF; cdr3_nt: TGTGCCAGCTGCGTGGGGAGGAACACCGGGGAGCTGTTTTTT
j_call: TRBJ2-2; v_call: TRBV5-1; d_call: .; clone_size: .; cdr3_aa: CASSPRTHSGELFF; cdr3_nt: TGCGCCAGCAGCCCCCGAACCCACTCCGGGGAGCTGTTTTTT
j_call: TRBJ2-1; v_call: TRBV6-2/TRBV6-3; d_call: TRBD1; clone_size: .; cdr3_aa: CASSGTGAQFF; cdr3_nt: TGTGCCAGCAGTGGGACAGGGGCTCAGTTCTTC
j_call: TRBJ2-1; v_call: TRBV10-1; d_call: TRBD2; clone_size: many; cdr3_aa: CASSEWLAGRQFF; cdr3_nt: TGCGCCAGCAGTGAGTGGCTAGCGGGAAGGCAGTTCTTC
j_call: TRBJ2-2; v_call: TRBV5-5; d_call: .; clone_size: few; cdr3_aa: CASSLYGSGFNTGELFF; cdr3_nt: TGTGCCAGCAGCTTGTACGGTAGCGGATTCAACACCGGGGAGCTGTTTTTT
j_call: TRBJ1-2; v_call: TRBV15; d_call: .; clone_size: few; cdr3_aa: CATSRDWSGNGYTF; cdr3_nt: TGTGCCACCAGCAGAGATTGGTCAGGGAATGGCTACACCTTC
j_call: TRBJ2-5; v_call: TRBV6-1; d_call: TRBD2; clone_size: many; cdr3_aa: CASSTRTREETQYF; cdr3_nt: TGTGCCAGCAGTACTCGGACTAGAGAAGAGACCCAGTACTTC
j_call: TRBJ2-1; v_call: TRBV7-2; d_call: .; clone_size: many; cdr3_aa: CASSSLGGGWEGSYNEQFF; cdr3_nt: TGTGCCAGCAGCTCCCTAGGGGGGGGGTGGGAAGGCTCCTACAATGAGCAGTTCTTC
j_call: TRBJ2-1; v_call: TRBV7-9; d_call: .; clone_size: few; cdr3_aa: CASSSFDGEQFF; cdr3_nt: TGTGCCAGCAGCTCCTTTGACGGGGAGCAGTTCTTC
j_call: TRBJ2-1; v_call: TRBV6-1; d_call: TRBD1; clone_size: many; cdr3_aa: CASNRSPGQWASEQFF; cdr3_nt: TGTGCCAGCAACCGTTCCCCGGGACAGTGGGCGAGTGAGCAGTTCTTC
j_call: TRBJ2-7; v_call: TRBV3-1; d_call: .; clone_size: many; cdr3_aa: CASSQDHLAEQYF; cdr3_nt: TGTGCCAGCAGCCAAGATCATCTGGCGGAGCAGTACTTC
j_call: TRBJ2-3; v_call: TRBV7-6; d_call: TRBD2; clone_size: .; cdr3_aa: CASSLDGGSPDTQYF; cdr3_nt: TGTGCCAGCAGCTTAGATGGCGGGAGCCCAGATACGCAGTATTTT
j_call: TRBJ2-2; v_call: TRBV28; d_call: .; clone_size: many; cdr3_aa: CASSSITLLRGNTGELFF; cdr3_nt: TGTGCCAGCAGTTCGATCACCCTCCTCCGGGGAAACACCGGGGAGCTGTTTTTT
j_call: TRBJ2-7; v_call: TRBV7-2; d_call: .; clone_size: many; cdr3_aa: CASTPTGYGSYEQYF; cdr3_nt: TGTGCCAGCACCCCGACGGGGTACGGCTCCTACGAGCAGTACTTC
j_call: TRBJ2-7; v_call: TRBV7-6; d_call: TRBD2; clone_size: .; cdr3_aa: CASSYLAVSSYEQYF; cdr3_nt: TGTGCCAGCAGTTACCTAGCGGTTTCCTCCTACGAGCAGTACTTC
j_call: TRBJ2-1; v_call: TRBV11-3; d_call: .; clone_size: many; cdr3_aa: CASQGSNEQFF; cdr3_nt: TGTGCCTCCCAAGGGAGTAATGAGCAGTTCTTC
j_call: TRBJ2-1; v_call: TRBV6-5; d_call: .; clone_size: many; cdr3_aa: CASSYGDWLRQFF; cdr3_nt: TGTGCCAGCAGTTACGGGGATTGGTTGCGGCAGTTCTTC
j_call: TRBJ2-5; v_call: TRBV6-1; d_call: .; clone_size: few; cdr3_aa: CASSDGQSAVETQYF; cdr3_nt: TGTGCCAGCAGTGACGGACAATCGGCTGTCGAGACCCAGTACTTC
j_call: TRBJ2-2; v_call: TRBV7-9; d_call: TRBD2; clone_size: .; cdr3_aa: CASTGLAGIIANTGELFF; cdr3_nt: TGTGCCAGCACCGGACTAGCGGGAATCATCGCGAACACCGGGGAGCTGTTTTTT
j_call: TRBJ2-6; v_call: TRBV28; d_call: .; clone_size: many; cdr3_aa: CASTRRGYRSGANVLTF; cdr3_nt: TGTGCCAGCACCAGGAGAGGTTATCGGAGTGGGGCCAACGTCCTGACTTTC
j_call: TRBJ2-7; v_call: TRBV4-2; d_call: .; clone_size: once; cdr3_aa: CASSQVARSTGTYEQYF; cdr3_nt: TGTGCCAGCAGCCAAGTCGCGAGGTCTACAGGGACGTACGAGCAGTACTTC
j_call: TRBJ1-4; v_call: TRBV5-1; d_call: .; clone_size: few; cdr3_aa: CASSLAYRTNEKLFF; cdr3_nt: TGCGCCAGCAGCTTGGCCTACAGGACGAATGAAAAACTGTTTTTT
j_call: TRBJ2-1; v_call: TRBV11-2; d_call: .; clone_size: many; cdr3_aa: CASSVGDRSYNEQFF; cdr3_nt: TGTGCCAGCAGCGTAGGCGACAGAAGTTACAATGAGCAGTTCTTC
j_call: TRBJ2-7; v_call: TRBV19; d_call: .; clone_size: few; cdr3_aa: CASSKTIDSGEQYF; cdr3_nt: TGTGCCAGTAGTAAGACAATTGATAGCGGCGAGCAGTACTTC
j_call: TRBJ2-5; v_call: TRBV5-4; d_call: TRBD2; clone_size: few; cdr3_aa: CASSFSSGVAGPETQYF; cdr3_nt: TGTGCCAGCAGCTTTTCGTCGGGAGTAGCGGGACCTGAGACCCAGTACTTC
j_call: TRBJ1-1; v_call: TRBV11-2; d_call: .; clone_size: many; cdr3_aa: CASSQENTEAFF; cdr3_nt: TGTGCCAGCAGCCAAGAAAACACTGAAGCTTTCTTT
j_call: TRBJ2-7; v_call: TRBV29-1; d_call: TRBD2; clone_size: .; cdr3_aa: CSVGGTAKSGYEQYF; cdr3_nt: TGCAGCGTGGGGGGGACGGCGAAGAGTGGCTACGAGCAGTACTTC
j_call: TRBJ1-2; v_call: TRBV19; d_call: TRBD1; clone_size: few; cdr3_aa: CASSIRQGDGYTF; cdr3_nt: TGTGCCAGTAGTATACGACAGGGCGACGGCTACACCTTC
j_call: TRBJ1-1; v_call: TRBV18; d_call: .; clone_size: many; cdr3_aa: CASSPFDRNTEAFF; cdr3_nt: TGTGCCAGCTCACCCTTCGATCGGAACACTGAAGCTTTCTTT
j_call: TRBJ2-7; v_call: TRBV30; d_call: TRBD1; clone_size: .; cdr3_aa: CAWSPRDRDRVPDEQYF; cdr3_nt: TGTGCCTGGAGTCCAAGGGACCGGGACAGGGTGCCAGACGAGCAGTACTTC
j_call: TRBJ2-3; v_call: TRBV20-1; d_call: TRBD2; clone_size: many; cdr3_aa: CSARWGGPGDTQYF; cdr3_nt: TGCAGTGCTAGGTGGGGAGGGCCCGGAGATACGCAGTATTTT
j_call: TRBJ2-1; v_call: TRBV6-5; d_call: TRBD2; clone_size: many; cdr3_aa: CASSYSPTSGIYNEQFF; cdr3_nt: TGTGCCAGCAGTTACTCTCCGACTAGCGGGATATACAATGAGCAGTTCTTC